Listed below are T cell receptor beta chains from one sample, sequenced in a study of CD8 T cells in ankylosing spondylitis. TCRdb redid the calling of the 5' RACE reads with MiXCR, one entry per CDR3 protein. Counted here are some 840,000 distinct CDR3 sequences, approximately 12% occurring once; the ten biggest clones make up just over 0.5%. The sequenced sample was blood, either unsorted or a sorted T cell fraction (not recorded which). These receptors were collected from a male donor with ankylosing spondylitis. Each CDR3 is given with its conserved first and last residue. The D gene is left open where the match is weak. Size is omitted from some rows. Given values are once, few, many or a class for expanded clones.

cdr3_nt,cdr3_aa,d_call,clone_size,v_call,j_call
TGCGCCAGCAGCTTGGGCAGAACGTTTATGAACACTGAAGCTTTCTTT,CASSLGRTFMNTEAFF,-,few,TRBV5-1,TRBJ1-1
TGTGCCACCAACCCAGGGGGCCGGAGTACTGAAGCTTTCTTT,CATNPGGRSTEAFF,TRBD1,many,TRBV15,TRBJ1-1
TGTGCCAGCAGTTTAGCCTACCATTCGAACACCGGGGAGCTGTTTTTT,CASSLAYHSNTGELFF,-,few,TRBV12-3/TRBV12-4,TRBJ2-2
TGTGCCAGCAGCGGGGCGGGAGGGCCCAGCACAGATACGCAGTATTTT,CASSGAGGPSTDTQYF,TRBD2,few,TRBV6-1,TRBJ2-3
TGTGCCATCAGTGAGTCGGTCGGGGGGGCGATAGATACGCAGTATTTT,CAISESVGGAIDTQYF,TRBD2,many,TRBV10-3,TRBJ2-3
TGCAGTGCTAGAGATGGGGTTGGTGACCCCTTTATGGCCCTCCACTTT,CSARDGVGDPFMALHF,-,many,TRBV20-1,TRBJ1-6
TGTGCTAGCAGCCCCGACAGGGAAGAGACCCAGTACTTC,CASSPDREETQYF,TRBD1,many,TRBV18,TRBJ2-5
TGTGCCAGCAGTTTTTCGTCCAGGTACAATGAGCAGTTCTTC,CASSFSSRYNEQFF,-,few,TRBV12-3/TRBV12-4,TRBJ2-1
TGTGCCAGCAGTTTTGGGCAGGAGGTCTCCTACAATGAGCAGTTCTTC,CASSFGQEVSYNEQFF,-,-,TRBV12-3/TRBV12-4,TRBJ2-1
TGCAGTGCTAGCCAAGCGGGCCGCTCCTACGAGCAGTACTTC,CSASQAGRSYEQYF,-,-,TRBV20-1,TRBJ2-7
TGCGCCAGCAGTTCGCGGGCGAACACAGATACGCAGTATTTT,CASSSRANTDTQYF,-,-,TRBV5-1,TRBJ2-3
TGTGCCAGCGCGAGGCTCGACTATCGTGAGTACTTC,CASARLDYREYF,-,few,TRBV6-2/TRBV6-3,TRBJ2-7
TGTGCCAGCAGCCCGACTCCTGGCAGGGGGCGCGGCTATGGCTACACCTTC,CASSPTPGRGRGYGYTF,TRBD1,-,TRBV11-2,TRBJ1-2
TGCAGTGCTAGAGGAGGGGCTCCTTTCAATGAAAAACTGTTTTTT,CSARGGAPFNEKLFF,-,many,TRBV20-1,TRBJ1-4
TGCAGTGCTTCCCGGACAGGCTACGAGCAGTACTTC,CSASRTGYEQYF,TRBD1,many,TRBV20-1,TRBJ2-7
TGCAGCGTCCGGGGGGGCCTACGGGAAAAACTGTTTTTT,CSVRGGLREKLFF,-,-,TRBV29-1,TRBJ1-4
TGTGCCAGTAAACAGGGGGTTAGCTACGAGCAGTACTTC,CASKQGVSYEQYF,TRBD1,many,TRBV12-3/TRBV12-4,TRBJ2-7
TGTGCCAGCAGTGAACGTTACGAGCAGTACTTC,CASSERYEQYF,-,-,TRBV2,TRBJ2-7
TGTGCCAGCAGTTTCCCCGGGACAGGGTGGACCGCTTTCTTT,CASSFPGTGWTAFF,TRBD1,few,TRBV6-2/TRBV6-3,TRBJ1-1
TGTGCCAGCATCGGAAACACCGGGGAGCTGTTTTTT,CASIGNTGELFF,-,few,TRBV25-1,TRBJ2-2